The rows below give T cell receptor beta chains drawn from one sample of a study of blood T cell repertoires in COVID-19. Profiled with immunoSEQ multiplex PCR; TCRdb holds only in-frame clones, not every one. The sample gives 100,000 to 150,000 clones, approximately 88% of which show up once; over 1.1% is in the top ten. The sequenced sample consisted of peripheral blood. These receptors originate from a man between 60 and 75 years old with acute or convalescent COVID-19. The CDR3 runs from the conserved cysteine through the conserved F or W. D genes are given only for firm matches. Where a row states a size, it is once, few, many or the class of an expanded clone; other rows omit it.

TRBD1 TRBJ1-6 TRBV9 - CASSGQGMSNSPLHF TGTGCCAGCAGCGGACAGGGAATGAGTAATTCACCCCTCCACTTT
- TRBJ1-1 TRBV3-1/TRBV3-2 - CASSQDVATFEAFF TGTGCCAGCAGCCAAGATGTGGCAACCTTTGAAGCTTTCTTT
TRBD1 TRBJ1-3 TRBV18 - CASSPGTGGTGNTIYF TGTGCCAGCTCACCCGGGACAGGGGGTACAGGAAACACCATATATTTT
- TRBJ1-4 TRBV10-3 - CAISEMGGVGTNEKLFF TGTGCCATCAGTGAGATGGGGGGGGTCGGCACTAATGAAAAACTGTTTTTT
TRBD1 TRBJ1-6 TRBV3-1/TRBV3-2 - CASSQAGTVSSYNSPLHF TGTGCCAGCAGCCAGGCCGGGACAGTCAGCTCCTATAATTCACCCCTCCACTTT
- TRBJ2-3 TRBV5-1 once CASSLLEGGPGDTQYF TGCGCCAGCAGCTTGCTAGAGGGGGGGCCGGGAGATACGCAGTATTTT
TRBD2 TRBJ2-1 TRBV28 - CASSPHSGGASEQFF TGTGCCAGCAGTCCACATAGCGGGGGGGCCTCTGAGCAGTTCTTC
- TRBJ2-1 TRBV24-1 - CATSSGFPGSEQFF TGTGCCACCAGTTCGGGATTTCCAGGAAGTGAGCAGTTCTTC
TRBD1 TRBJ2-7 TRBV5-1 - CASAEPGGEQYF TGCGCCAGCGCAGAACCAGGGGGCGAGCAGTACTTC
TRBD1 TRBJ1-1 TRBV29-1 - CSVGGQVEAFF TGCAGCGTTGGGGGACAGGTTGAAGCTTTCTTT
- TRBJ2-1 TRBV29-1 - CSVESAEHNEQFF TGCAGCGTTGAAAGCGCAGAACACAATGAGCAGTTCTTC
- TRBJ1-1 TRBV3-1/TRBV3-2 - CASSQDAGNTEAFF TGTGCCAGCAGCCAAGATGCAGGTAACACTGAAGCTTTCTTT
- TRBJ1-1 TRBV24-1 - CATGFGAEAFF TGTGCCACAGGCTTTGGAGCTGAAGCTTTCTTT
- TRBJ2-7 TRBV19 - CASSRSGHYEQYF TGTGCCAGTAGTAGGTCAGGCCACTACGAGCAGTACTTC
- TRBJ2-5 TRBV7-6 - CASSQQETQYF TGTGCCAGCAGTCAACAAGAGACCCAGTACTTC
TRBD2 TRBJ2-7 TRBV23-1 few CASSPPVERGGLYYEQYF TGCGCCAGCAGTCCCCCGGTCGAGCGGGGGGGCCTCTACTACGAGCAGTACTTC
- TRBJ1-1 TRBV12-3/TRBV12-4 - CASRQVGNEAFF TGTGCCAGCAGACAGGTAGGGAATGAAGCTTTCTTT
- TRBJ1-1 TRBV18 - CASSARGGDEGAFF TGTGCCAGCTCCGCTCGGGGGGGGGACGAGGGAGCTTTCTTT
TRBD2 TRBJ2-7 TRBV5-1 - CASSLASGNYEQYF TGCGCCAGCAGCTTGGCTAGCGGTAACTACGAGCAGTACTTC
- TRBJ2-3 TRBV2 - CASSAEGDTDTQYF TGTGCCAGCAGCGCGGAGGGTGACACAGATACGCAGTATTTT
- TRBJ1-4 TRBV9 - CASSVEGVNEKLFF TGTGCCAGCAGCGTAGAAGGGGTTAATGAAAAACTGTTTTTT
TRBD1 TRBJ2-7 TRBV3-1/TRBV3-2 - CASSQGGQGGGEQYF TGTGCCAGCAGCCAAGGGGGACAGGGTGGCGGCGAGCAGTACTTC
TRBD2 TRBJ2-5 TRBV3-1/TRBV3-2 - CASSQDRTSLDWTQYF TGTGCCAGCAGCCAAGACCGGACTAGCCTTGATTGGACCCAGTACTTC
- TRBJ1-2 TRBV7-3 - CASSLDSNYGYTF TGTGCCAGCAGCCTCGACAGTAACTATGGCTACACCTTC
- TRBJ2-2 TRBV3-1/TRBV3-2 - CASSRRGAGAGELFF TGTGCCAGCAGCAGAAGAGGAGCCGGGGCCGGGGAGCTGTTTTTT
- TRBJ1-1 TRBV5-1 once CASSLVGMNTEAFF TGCGCCAGCAGCCTCGTCGGGATGAACACTGAAGCTTTCTTT
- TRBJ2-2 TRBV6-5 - CADRDWRGELFF TGTGCCGACCGGGACTGGAGAGGGGAGCTGTTTTTT
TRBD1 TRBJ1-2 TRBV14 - CASSPRQGALGGYTF TGTGCCAGCAGCCCACGCCAGGGGGCCCTAGGTGGCTACACCTTC
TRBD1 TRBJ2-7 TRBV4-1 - CASSQERQGSYEQYF TGCGCCAGCAGCCAAGAGAGACAGGGGAGCTACGAGCAGTACTTC
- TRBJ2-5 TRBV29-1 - CSVAGQLQETQYF TGCAGCGTTGCTGGACAGCTCCAAGAGACCCAGTACTTC
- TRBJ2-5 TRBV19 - CASSIGSRGETQYF TGTGCCAGTAGTATAGGTTCCAGGGGTGAGACCCAGTACTTC
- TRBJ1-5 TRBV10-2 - CASSGSRDQPQHF TGCGCCAGCAGTGGTTCCAGGGATCAGCCCCAGCATTTT
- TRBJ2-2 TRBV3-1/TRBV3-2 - CASSRRRGMNTGELFF TGTGCCAGCAGCCGCAGGAGGGGCATGAACACCGGGGAGCTGTTTTTT
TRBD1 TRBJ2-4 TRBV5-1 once CASSEGDRRVYIQYF TGCGCCAGCAGCGAAGGGGACAGGCGAGTATACATTCAGTACTTC
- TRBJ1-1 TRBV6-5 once CASSYSGGTEAFF TGTGCCAGCAGTTACTCGGGAGGCACTGAAGCTTTCTTT
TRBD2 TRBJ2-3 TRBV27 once CASRGTSGTWTDTQYF TGTGCCAGCAGGGGGACTAGCGGGACGTGGACAGATACGCAGTATTTT
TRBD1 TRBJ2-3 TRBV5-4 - CASSQTGGTDTQYF TGTGCCAGCAGCCAAACAGGGGGAACAGATACGCAGTATTTT
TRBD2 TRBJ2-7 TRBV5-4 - CASSPTGGEQYF TGTGCCAGCAGCCCGACGGGGGGCGAGCAGTACTTC
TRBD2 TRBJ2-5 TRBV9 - CASSVGQRGGSTQYF TGTGCCAGCAGCGTAGGGCAGCGGGGGGGCTCTACCCAGTACTTC
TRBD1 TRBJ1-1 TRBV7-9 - CASSSAGSGQGNTEAFF TGTGCCAGCAGCTCAGCCGGATCGGGACAGGGGAACACTGAAGCTTTCTTT
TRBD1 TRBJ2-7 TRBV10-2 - CASSTFGDREYEQYF TGCGCCAGCAGTACGTTTGGGGACAGGGAATACGAGCAGTACTTC
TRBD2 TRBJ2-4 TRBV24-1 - CATSGAGETKNIQYF TGTGCCACCAGTGGAGCGGGAGAAACCAAAAACATTCAGTACTTC
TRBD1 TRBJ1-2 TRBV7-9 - CASSLEGQLYGYTF TGTGCCAGCAGCTTAGAGGGACAGTTATATGGCTACACCTTC
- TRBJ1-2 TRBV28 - CAITNRLNGYTF TGTGCCATCACCAACAGGCTAAACGGCTACACCTTC
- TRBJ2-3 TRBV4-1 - CASSQGRYGTDTQYF TGCGCCAGCAGCCAAGGCAGGTACGGCACAGATACGCAGTATTTT
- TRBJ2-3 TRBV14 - CASSRRSTDTQYF TGTGCCAGCAGCCGCCGGAGCACAGATACGCAGTATTTT
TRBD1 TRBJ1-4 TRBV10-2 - CASSAGQGSNEKLFF TGCGCCAGCAGTGCCGGACAGGGGTCTAATGAAAAACTGTTTTTT
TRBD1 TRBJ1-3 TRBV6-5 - CASSPGQGPPNTIYF TGTGCCAGCAGTCCTGGACAGGGTCCCCCCAACACCATATATTTT
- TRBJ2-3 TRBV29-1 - CSVDVGGRDTQYF TGCAGCGTTGACGTGGGGGGGCGGGATACGCAGTATTTT
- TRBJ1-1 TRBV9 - CASSATRNTEAFF TGTGCCAGCAGCGCGACACGGAACACTGAAGCTTTCTTT
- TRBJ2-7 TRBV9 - CASSPGQTYEQYF TGTGCCAGCAGCCCAGGACAGACCTACGAGCAGTACTTC
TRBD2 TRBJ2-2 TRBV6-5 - CASSFSGGNTGELFF TGTGCCAGCAGTTTTAGCGGGGGGAACACCGGGGAGCTGTTTTTT
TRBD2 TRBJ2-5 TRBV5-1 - CASSHLAGRPETQYF TGCGCCAGCAGCCACCTAGCGGGTCGTCCGGAGACCCAGTACTTC
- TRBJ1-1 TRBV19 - CASSEPGLRNTEAFF TGTGCCAGTAGCGAACCGGGACTGAGGAACACTGAAGCTTTCTTT
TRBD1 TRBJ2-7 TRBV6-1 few CASSERGLGTYEQYF TGTGCCAGCAGTGAAAGGGGGCTGGGTACTTACGAGCAGTACTTC
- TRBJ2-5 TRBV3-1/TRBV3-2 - CASSQGPSVGTQYF TGTGCCAGCAGCCAGGGGCCGTCCGTTGGGACCCAGTACTTC
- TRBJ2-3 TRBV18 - CASSPLGGVDTQYF TGTGCCAGCTCACCACTAGGGGGAGTGGATACGCAGTATTTT
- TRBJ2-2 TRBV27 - CASRDSPPPGELFF TGTGCCAGCAGGGACAGTCCCCCCCCCGGGGAGCTGTTTTTT
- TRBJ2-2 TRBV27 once CASSFHHRPTGELFF TGTGCCAGCAGTTTTCACCACAGGCCCACCGGGGAGCTGTTTTTT
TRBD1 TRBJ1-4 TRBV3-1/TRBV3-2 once CAGSRTGATNEKLFF TGTGCCGGCAGCCGGACAGGGGCAACTAATGAAAAACTGTTTTTT